This TCR beta chain was documented in a study of T cells in Graves' hyperthyroidism and ophthalmopathy. General study findings and limits: Most clonotypes expanded in the thyroid (above 0.001) were also present in blood.

Subjects with ophthalmopathy showed a Clinical Activity Score no lower than 3, a NOSPECS grade no lower than 4, and a duration shorter than 3 months. Reasons for excluding patients were uncontrolled infection, other autoimmune disease, pregnancy or lactation. Amplification of TCR beta CDR3 regions used RNA as the template. Initially, a first-round RT-PCR of the TCR CDR3 employed the HTBI primer set. TCRdb processed the multiplex PCR reads anew with MiXCR; each CDR3 protein has one entry. The data contain around 56,000 distinct CDR3 sequences, roughly 50% of them singletons. Many counts were recorded for this clonotype. Its antigen is unidentified. The CDR3 spans 15 residues. The V and J ends lost 3 bases and 3 bases, in that order; junction bases with no gene match: 8. CDR1 is DFQATT and CDR2 is SNEGSKA in the germline V gene (reference sequence).

Sample: blood. V is TRBV20-1 and J is TRBJ2-3; 8 bases are a match to TRBD2. The source of this sequence is a woman aged 55-70 years with Graves' ophthalmopathy. CDR3 in amino acids: CSASGRGIGTDTQYF. DNA for the CDR3: TGCAGTGCTAGCGGGAGGGGGATCGGGACAGATACGCAGTATTTT.